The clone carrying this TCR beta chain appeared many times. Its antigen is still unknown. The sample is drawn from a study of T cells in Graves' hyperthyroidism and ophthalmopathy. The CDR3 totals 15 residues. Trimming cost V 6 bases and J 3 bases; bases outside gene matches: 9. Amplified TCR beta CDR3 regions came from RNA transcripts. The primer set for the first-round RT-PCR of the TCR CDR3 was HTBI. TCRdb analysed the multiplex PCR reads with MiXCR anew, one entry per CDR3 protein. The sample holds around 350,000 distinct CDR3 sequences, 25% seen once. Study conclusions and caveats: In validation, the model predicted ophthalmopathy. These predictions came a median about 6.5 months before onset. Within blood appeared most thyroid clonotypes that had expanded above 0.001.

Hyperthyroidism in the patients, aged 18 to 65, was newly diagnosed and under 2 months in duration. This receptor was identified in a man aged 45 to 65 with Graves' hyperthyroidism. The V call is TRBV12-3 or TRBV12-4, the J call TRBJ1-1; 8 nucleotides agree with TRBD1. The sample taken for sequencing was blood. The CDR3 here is CASSFVQGADTEAFF. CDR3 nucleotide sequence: TGTGCCAGCAGCTTTGTTCAGGGGGCTGACACTGAAGCTTTCTTT.